A single sample is the source of the 11 T cell receptor beta chains below, sequenced in a study of blood T cell repertoires in COVID-19. Profiling relied on immunoSEQ multiplex PCR, and the TCRdb table lists in-frame clones only, not all of them. The repertoire includes about 200,000 clones, 80% of them detected once, and around 6% sits in the top ten. Sequenced input: peripheral blood. Source of these receptors: a woman aged 70 to 79 with acute or convalescent COVID-19.

This clone was counted a few times. This rearrangement joins TRBV28 to TRBJ1-5, with a tentative D call TRBD1 (6 bases). This CDR3 has 15 amino acids. V was cut by 3 bases and J by 1 base, with 10 bases left in between. Germline CDR1 reads MDHEN; CDR2 reads SYDVKM. CDR3 region: CASSLQTGSNQPQHF. The CDR3 DNA follows: TGTGCCAGCAGTTTGCAAACAGGGAGCAATCAGCCCCAGCATTTT.

This clone was detected only once. This chain connects TRBV5-1 to TRBJ2-1, with 7 bases that match TRBD1. With 2 bases clipped from V and 2 bases from J, the junction kept 4 bases outside the gene matches. The germline V gene has CDR1 SGHRS and CDR2 YFSETQ. CDR3 size: 15 residues. The CDR3 here is CASSLGGKTYNEQFF. CDR3 bases: TGCGCCAGCAGCTTAGGGGGCAAAACCTACAATGAGCAGTTCTTC.

This chain uses TRBV28 with TRBJ1-4; TRBD1 aligns across 12 bases. Germline V CDR1 and CDR2: MDHEN, SYDVKM. After removal of 4 bases from V and 8 bases from J, the junction contained 11 bases not matched to a gene. The CDR3 is made up of 17 amino acids. The CDR3 bases are TGTGCCAGCAGTTCGATAGGGACAGGGGGCGCGGGGGAAAAACTGTTTTTT. It specifies CASSSIGTGGAGEKLFF.

The chain has TRBV28 and TRBJ2-5, with TRBD2 identical over 8 bases. J was trimmed by 4 bases and V by 6 bases; bases with no gene match: 7. Germline CDR1 and CDR2: MDHEN and SYDVKM. The CDR3 covers 14 residues. The CDR3 sequence is CASREAGGRETQYF. CDR3 in DNA: TGTGCCAGCAGGGAGGCGGGAGGCAGAGAGACCCAGTACTTC. Drawing the rest from reference TRBV28 and TRBJ2-5, the complete variable domain is DVKVTQSSRYLVKRTGEKVFLECVQDMDHENMFWYRQDPGLGLRLIYFSYDVKMKEKGDIPEGYSVSREKKERFSLILESASTNQTSMYLCASREAGGRETQYFGPGTRLLVL.

This clone was detected a few times. The chain joins TRBV7-9 to TRBJ2-3; maybe TRBD2 (6 bases). The V gene lost 5 bases and the J gene lost 4 bases, with 22 bases spanning the gap. Looked up from germline, CDR1 is SEHNR and CDR2 is FQNEAQ (reference sequence). This CDR3 contains 17 residues. In DNA, the CDR3 is TGTGCCAGCAGCGCACCCTCTCGGGGGAGTGTGGCAGATACGCAGTATTTT. This codes for CASSAPSRGSVADTQYF.

This rearrangement joins TRBV5-1 to TRBJ1-6; TRBD1 matches at 7 bases. The CDR3 totals 14 residues. The germline CDR1 and CDR2 sequences are SGHRS and YFSETQ. V was clipped by 0 bases and J by 10 bases; unmatched bases: 4. CDR3 in amino acids: CASSLEGAGSPLHF. The DNA for the CDR3 is TGCGCCAGCAGCTTGGAGGGGGCTGGGTCACCCCTCCACTTT.

J is TRBJ2-5 and V is TRBV28, with 7 bases fitting TRBD1. The CDR3 has 16 residues. Germline lookup yields CDR1 MDHEN and CDR2 SYDVKM. After removal of 2 bases from V and 4 bases from J, the junction contained 10 bases not matched to a gene. The CDR3 bases are TGTGCCAGCAGTTTACCTACGACAGGGCGCGGAGAGACCCAGTACTTC. Translation: CASSLPTTGRGETQYF.

A note on this clone: The junction departs from the called germline gene at one end, perhaps through a read error. V gene TRBV15 combines with J gene TRBJ2-1; D unclear. This CDR3 is built from 14 residues. In germline, CDR1 is LNHNV, CDR2 YYDKDF (reference sequence). CDR3 sequence: CATSGDISYNEQFF. The CDR3 nucleotides read TGTGCCACCAGCGGAGACATCTCCTACAATGAGCAGTTCTTC.

A remark on this clone: The sample holds other DNA sequences that translate to the same CDR3. The CDR3, as DNA: TGCGCCAGCAGCTTTGGCGGGGGGGGAGAGACCCAGTACTTC. Translating gives CASSFGGGGETQYF. This chain joins TRBV5-1 and TRBJ2-5; 9 positions match TRBD2. The CDR3 has 14 amino acids. The junction had 3 bases not matched to a gene; V was cut back by 2 bases and J by 4 bases. Germline CDR1 is SGHRS and CDR2 is YFSETQ.

The V call is TRBV30, the J call TRBJ2-1; the D is unclear. The V and J ends lost 4 bases and 6 bases respectively, with 13 bases between them. The CDR3 totals 13 residues. Germline CDR1 and CDR2: GTSNPN and SVGIG (reference sequence). The CDR3 nucleotides read TGTGCCTGGACCCCTATTAGCTTCAATGAGCAGTTCTTC. Its translation is CAWTPISFNEQFF. Drawing the rest from reference TRBV30 and TRBJ2-1, the complete variable domain is SQTIHQWPATLVQPVGSPLSLECTVEGTSNPNLYWYRQAAGRGLQLLFYSVGIGQISSEVPQNLSASRPQDRQFILSSKKLLLSDSGFYLCAWTPISFNEQFFGPGTRLTVL.

This chain joins TRBV5-1 and TRBJ2-6; TRBD1 might be the D (6 bases). The germline V gene has CDR1 SGHRS and CDR2 YFSETQ. This CDR3 contains 15 residues. Trimming took off 4 bases at V and 4 bases at J, with 12 bases between the two ends. CDR3 nucleotides: TGCGCCAGCAGCCCCCACAGGGACGGGGCCAACGTCCTGACTTTC. This translates into CASSPHRDGANVLTF.